This TCR beta chain was profiled in a study of blood T cells in healthy people across ages. General study findings and limits: Long-lived donors carried more naive CD4+ cells and greater diversity than aged donors. While age rose, TCR beta diversity per million T cells dropped in a roughly linear way.

This clonotype has a handful of counts. Its specificity is not known. A second roughly 7 to 12 cycle PCR used barcoded and J-beta primers. Each cDNA molecule, via a template-switch adaptor with 12 random nucleotides, was tagged. TCRdb re-called the 5' RACE reads through MiXCR, storing one row per CDR3 protein. The sample holds nearly 1 million distinct CDR3 sequences; 51% are singletons and the top ten take about 20%. CDR3 length equals 15 residues. Trimming pared 0 bases from V and 0 bases from J, leaving 7 bases between. Germline V gives CDR1 LGHNA, CDR2 YNFKEQ. The TCR was taken from an older woman in good health. The chain is built from TRBV4-2 and TRBJ2-3; D perhaps matches TRBD1 (5 bases). Sequencing used blood. The CDR3: CASSQEPGSTDTQYF. In nucleotides, the CDR3 is TGTGCCAGCAGCCAAGAACCAGGGAGCACAGATACGCAGTATTTT.